The clone carrying this T cell receptor (beta chain) showed up just once. Sequenced by immunoSEQ multiplex PCR; TCRdb stores in-frame clones only, minus some. There are approximately 35,000 clones in the sample; roughly 85% occur only once, and 7% to 10% lies in the top ten. This sample is part of a study of blood T cell repertoires in COVID-19. Study at large: In each case, the material was cDNA or gDNA derived from T cells, B-cell-depleted T cells, or PBMCs.

The germline V gene encodes CDR1 MNHEY and CDR2 SMNVEV (reference sequence). CDR3 size: 16 residues. Trimming left V 6 bases short and J 0 bases short, with 12 bases between. This TCR came from a man older than 75 with active COVID-19. The specimen was peripheral blood. The chain joins TRBV27 to TRBJ2-6, with D maybe TRBD1 (6 bases). The CDR3 DNA reads as TGTGCCAGCAGCAGGGGACCTCACTCTGGGGCCAACGTCCTGACTTTC. Its protein is CASSRGPHSGANVLTF.